This entry is about one T cell receptor beta chain. No antigen is known for it. MiXCR, run by TCRdb on the 5' RACE reads, gives a single entry per CDR3 protein. The table lists 75,000 to 95,000 distinct CDR3 sequences, around 16% of them singletons. The source of the sample is a study of T-cell memory formation after mild COVID-19. Study-wide results and limits: What remained unconfirmed was the SARS-CoV-2 specificity of second-wave clones peaking on day 37.

V was shortened by 3 bases and J by 1 base, with 6 bases between the two germline ends. CDR1 SGHVS and CDR2 FQNEAQ come from the germline V gene. This CDR3 has 14 amino acids. This receptor was obtained from a man between 18 and 29 years old who had mild COVID-19 (a few samples of this study predate the infection). Cell type and time point are not known. This chain connects TRBV7-8 to TRBJ2-2; D unclear. Source material: PBMCs or a T cell subset sorted from them (not recorded which). The DNA for the CDR3 is TGTGCCAGCAGCTTCTACAGGAACACCGGGGAGCTGTTTTTT. Protein sequence: CASSFYRNTGELFF. The full variable domain, with the rest looked up from reference TRBV7-8 and TRBJ2-2, is GAGVSQSPRYKVAKRGQDVALRCDPISGHVSLFWYQQALGQGPEFLTYFQNEAQLDKSGLPSDRFFAERPEGSVSTLKIQRTQQEDSAVYLCASSFYRNTGELFFGEGSRLTVL.